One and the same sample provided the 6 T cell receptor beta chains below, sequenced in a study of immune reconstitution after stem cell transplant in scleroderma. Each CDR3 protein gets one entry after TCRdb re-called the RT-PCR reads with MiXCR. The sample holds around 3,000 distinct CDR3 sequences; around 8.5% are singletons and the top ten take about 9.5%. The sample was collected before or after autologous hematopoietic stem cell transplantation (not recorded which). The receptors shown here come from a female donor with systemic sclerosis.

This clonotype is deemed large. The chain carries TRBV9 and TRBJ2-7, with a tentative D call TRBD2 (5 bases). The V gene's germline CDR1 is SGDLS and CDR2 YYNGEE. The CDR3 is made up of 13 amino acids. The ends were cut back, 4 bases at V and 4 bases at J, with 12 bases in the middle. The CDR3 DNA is TGTGCCAGCAGCCCCACAGCGGCATACGAGCAGTACTTC. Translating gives CASSPTAAYEQYF.

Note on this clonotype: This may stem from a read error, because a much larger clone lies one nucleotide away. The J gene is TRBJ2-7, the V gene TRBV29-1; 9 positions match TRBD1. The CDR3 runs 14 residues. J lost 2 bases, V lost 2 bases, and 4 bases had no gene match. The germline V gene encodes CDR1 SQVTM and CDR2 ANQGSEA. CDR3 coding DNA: TGCAGCGTTGAAAAGACAGGGGGGCCCTACGAGCAGTACTTC. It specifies CSVEKTGGPYEQYF.

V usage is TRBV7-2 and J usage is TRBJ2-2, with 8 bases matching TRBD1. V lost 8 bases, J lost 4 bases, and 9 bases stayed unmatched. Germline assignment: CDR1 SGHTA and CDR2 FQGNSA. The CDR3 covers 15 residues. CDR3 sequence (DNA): TGTGCCAGCCTAAGGGACAGGCGTTCCACCGGGGAGCTGTTTTTT. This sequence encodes CASLRDRRSTGELFF. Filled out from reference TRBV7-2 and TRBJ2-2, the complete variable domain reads GAGVSQSPSNKVTEKGKDVELRCDPISGHTALYWYRQSLGQGLEFLIYFQGNSAPDKSGLPSDRFSAERTGGSVSTLTIQRTQQEDSAVYLCASLRDRRSTGELFFGEGSRLTVL.

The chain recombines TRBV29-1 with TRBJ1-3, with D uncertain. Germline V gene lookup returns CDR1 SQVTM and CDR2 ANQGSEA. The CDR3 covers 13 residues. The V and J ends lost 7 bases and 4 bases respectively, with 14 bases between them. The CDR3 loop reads CSAAPHIGNTIYF. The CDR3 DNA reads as TGCAGCGCGGCTCCCCACATCGGAAACACCATATATTTT.

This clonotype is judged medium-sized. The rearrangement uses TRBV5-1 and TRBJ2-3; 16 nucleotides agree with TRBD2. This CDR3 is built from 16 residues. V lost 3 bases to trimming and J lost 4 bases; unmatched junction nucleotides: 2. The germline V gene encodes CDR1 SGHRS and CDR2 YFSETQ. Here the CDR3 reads CASSWGTSGGADTQYF. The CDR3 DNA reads TGCGCCAGCAGCTGGGGGACTAGCGGGGGGGCAGATACGCAGTATTTT.

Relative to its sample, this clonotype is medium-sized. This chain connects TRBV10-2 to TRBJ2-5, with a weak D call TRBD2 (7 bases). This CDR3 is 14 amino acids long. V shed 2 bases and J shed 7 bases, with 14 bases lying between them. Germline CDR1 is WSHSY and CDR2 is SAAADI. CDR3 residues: CASSEGGGGVTQYF. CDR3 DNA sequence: TGCGCCAGCAGTGAGGGGGGGGGCGGGGTGACCCAGTACTTC.